This T cell receptor (beta chain) was obtained from a study of blood T cell repertoires in COVID-19. Participant ages covered roughly 18 to 90 years across around 22 US areas. CDR3 size: 17 residues. The V and J ends lost 5 bases and 0 bases, in that order; junction bases with no gene match: 8. Germline-derived CDR1 and CDR2 are SGHTA and FQGTGA. Clones were read by immunoSEQ multiplex PCR, and TCRdb kept only the in-frame ones, dropping some. The sample has a few hundred thousand clones; 80% to 90% are singletons. The V gene is TRBV7-3, the J gene TRBJ2-1, with 9 positions matching TRBD1. This receptor was identified in a woman between 40 and 50 years old with acute COVID-19. Specimen: PBMCs or T cells enriched from blood (not recorded which). CDR3 sequence (DNA): TGTGCCAGCAGCCCCTCGGGACAGGGCCGCTCCTACAATGAGCAGTTCTTC. Amino acids: CASSPSGQGRSYNEQFF.